This T cell receptor beta chain was profiled in a study of blood T cell repertoires in COVID-19. Study-level background: Acute and convalescent COVID-19 specimens originated in the United States, Italy and Spain.

This CDR3 has 12 residues. The germline V gene encodes CDR1 MDHEN and CDR2 SYDVKM. V was trimmed by 5 bases and J by 4 bases, leaving 8 bases between them. Profiled with immunoSEQ multiplex PCR; TCRdb holds only in-frame clones, not every one. The sample includes about 200,000 clones, around 90% of them seen just once. Sequenced sample: peripheral blood. The V call is TRBV28, the J call TRBJ1-2; D remains unclear. The receptor was derived from a man aged 60-69 years with COVID-19, enrolled during active disease. CDR3 DNA sequence: TGTGCCAGCAGTCCACTGCGCTATGGCTACACCTTC. Its protein is CASSPLRYGYTF.